This T cell receptor beta chain is from a study of cytomegalovirus exposure and HLA in healthy donors. General study points: A likely sequencing artifact accounted for one observed cluster of highly shared sequence variants.

The PCR employed 60 Vbeta primers together with 13 Jbeta primers. Assay used: immunoSEQ multiplex PCR; TCRdb lists only in-frame clones, some missing. In the table there are some 98,000 clones, around four fifths of which are singletons. About this clone: What it binds is not known.

V was cut by 4 bases and J by 1 base, with 8 bases left in between. The germline CDR1 and CDR2 sequences are SQVTM and ANQGSEA. This CDR3 spans 12 amino acids. The rearrangement joins TRBV29-1 to TRBJ2-7; D possibly corresponds to TRBD2 (6 bases). This clonotype was obtained from a middle-aged man in good health and CMV-seronegative. The sequenced sample consisted of PBMCs. The CDR3 DNA sequence: TGCAGCGTTGGCGGGGAGTCCTACGAGCAGTACTTC. Translating it yields CSVGGESYEQYF.